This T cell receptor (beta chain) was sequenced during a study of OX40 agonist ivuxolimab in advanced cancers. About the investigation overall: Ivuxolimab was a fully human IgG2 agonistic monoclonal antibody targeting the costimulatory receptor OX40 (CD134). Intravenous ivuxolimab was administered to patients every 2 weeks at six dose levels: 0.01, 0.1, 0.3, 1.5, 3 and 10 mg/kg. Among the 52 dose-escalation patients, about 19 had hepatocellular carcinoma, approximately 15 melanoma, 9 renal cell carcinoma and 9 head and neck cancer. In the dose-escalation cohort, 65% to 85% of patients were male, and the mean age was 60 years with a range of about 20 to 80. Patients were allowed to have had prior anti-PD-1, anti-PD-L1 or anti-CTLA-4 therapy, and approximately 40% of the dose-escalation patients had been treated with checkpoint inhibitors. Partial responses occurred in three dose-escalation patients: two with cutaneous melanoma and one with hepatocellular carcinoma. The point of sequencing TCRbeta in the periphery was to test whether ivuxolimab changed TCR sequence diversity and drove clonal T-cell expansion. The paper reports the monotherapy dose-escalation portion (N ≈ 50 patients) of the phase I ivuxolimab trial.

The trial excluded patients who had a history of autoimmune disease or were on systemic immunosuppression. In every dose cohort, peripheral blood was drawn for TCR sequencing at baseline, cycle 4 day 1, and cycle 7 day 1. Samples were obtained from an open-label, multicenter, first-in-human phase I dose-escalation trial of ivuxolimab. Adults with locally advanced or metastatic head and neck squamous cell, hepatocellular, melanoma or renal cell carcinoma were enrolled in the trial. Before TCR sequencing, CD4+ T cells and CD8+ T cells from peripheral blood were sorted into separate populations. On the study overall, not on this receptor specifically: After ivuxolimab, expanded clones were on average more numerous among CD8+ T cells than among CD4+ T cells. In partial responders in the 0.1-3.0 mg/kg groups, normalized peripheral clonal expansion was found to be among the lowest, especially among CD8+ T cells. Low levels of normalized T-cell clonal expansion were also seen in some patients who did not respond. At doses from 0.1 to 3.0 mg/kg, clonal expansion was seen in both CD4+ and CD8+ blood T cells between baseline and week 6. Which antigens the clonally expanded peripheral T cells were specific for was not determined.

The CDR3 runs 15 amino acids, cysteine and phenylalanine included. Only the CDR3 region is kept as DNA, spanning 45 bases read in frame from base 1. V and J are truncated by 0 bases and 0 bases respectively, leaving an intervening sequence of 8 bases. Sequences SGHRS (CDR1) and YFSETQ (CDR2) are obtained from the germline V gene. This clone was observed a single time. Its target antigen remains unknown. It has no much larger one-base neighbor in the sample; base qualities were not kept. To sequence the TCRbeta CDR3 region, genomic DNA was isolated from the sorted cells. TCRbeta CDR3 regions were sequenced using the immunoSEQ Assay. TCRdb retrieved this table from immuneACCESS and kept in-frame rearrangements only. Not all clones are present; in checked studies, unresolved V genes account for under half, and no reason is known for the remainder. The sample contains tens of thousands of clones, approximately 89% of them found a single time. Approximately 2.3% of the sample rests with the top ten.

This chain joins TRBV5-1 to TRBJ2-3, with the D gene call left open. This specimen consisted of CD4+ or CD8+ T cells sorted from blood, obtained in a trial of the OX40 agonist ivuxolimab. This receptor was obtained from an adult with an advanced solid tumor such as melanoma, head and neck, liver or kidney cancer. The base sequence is TGCGCCAGCAGCTTGGAACAGCCAAGCACAGATACGCAGTATTTT. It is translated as CASSLEQPSTDTQYF.